The 20 T cell receptor beta chains below come from one sample, sequenced in a study of siplizumab effects on memory and regulatory T cells. Method: immunoSEQ multiplex PCR; TCRdb's copy keeps in-frame clones and lacks some. The sample holds fewer than 100,000 clones, around 94% seen once. The specimen was non-Treg CD4+ T cells sorted from blood. Receptor source: a human donor in good health.

The chain combines TRBV5-6 with TRBJ1-1; D might be TRBD1 (6 bases). The CDR3 runs to 14 residues. V dropped 5 bases and J dropped 3 bases, with 14 bases sitting between them. Germline V gene sequence: CDR1 SGHDT, CDR2 YYEEEE. CDR3 protein: CASSDGWGHTEAFF. The CDR3, as DNA: TGTGCCAGCAGTGATGGGTGGGGGCACACTGAAGCTTTCTTT.

This chain connects TRBV6-6 to TRBJ1-1, with D possibly being TRBD1 (5 bases). Trimming left V 4 bases short and J 2 bases short, with 11 bases between. The CDR3 runs to 14 residues. Germline CDR1 reads MNHNY; CDR2 reads SVGAGI (reference sequence). The CDR3 is CASSFGQSNTEAFF. In DNA, the CDR3 is TGTGCCAGCAGTTTTGGACAAAGTAACACTGAAGCTTTCTTT.

This rearrangement joins TRBV10-3 to TRBJ2-5; 10 nucleotides align to TRBD2. Gene TRBJ2-7 matches the end of the DNA better, so the J call may be wrong. CDR1 and CDR2 (germline): ENHRY, SYGVKD. This CDR3 comprises 13 residues. The CDR3 nucleotides read TGTGCCACCGAGCGGGAGGGCCAGTACGAGCAGTACTTC. Translated, it gives CATEREGQYEQYF.

In this sample, this clone turned up once. The chain has TRBV6-6 and TRBJ1-2; a weak D match, TRBD1 (5 bases). Trimming removed 5 bases from V and 13 bases from J, with 14 bases in between. CDR1 is MNHNY, CDR2 SVGAGI, per germline (reference sequence). The CDR3 spans 11 residues. CDR3 region: CASSRDSRFTF. The CDR3 coding sequence is TGTGCCAGCAGTCGGGACTCCCGTTTCACCTTC.

The CDR3 here is CASSSGPTRTDTQYF. The DNA for the CDR3 is TGTGCCAGCAGCTCCGGGCCTACTCGCACAGATACGCAGTATTTT. V and J are TRBV5-4 and TRBJ2-3, with no clear D. The germline V gene encodes CDR1 SGHNT and CDR2 YYREEE (reference sequence). This CDR3 region has 15 residues. V lost 3 bases and J 1 base, leaving 12 bases between the germline ends.

In DNA, the CDR3 is TGTGCCAGCAGTTCCAGGGCGGGGATTGAGAATTCACCCCTCCACTTT. It yields the protein CASSSRAGIENSPLHF. This rearrangement joins TRBV6-6 to TRBJ1-6; TRBD1 is a possible D gene (5 bases). Trimming took 4 bases from V and 7 from J, leaving 17 bases between them. CDR1 is MNHNY and CDR2 is SVGAGI in the germline V gene (reference sequence). The CDR3 contains 16 residues.

The count of this clone is one. V and J are TRBV11-3 and TRBJ2-7; TRBD1 aligns across 7 bases. Germline V gene lookup returns CDR1 SGHNT and CDR2 YENEEA. This CDR3 region has 14 residues. V trimming: 1 base; J trimming: 4 bases; junction bases outside the gene matches: 4. This CDR3 reads CASSLGNRGYEQYF. CDR3 coding DNA: TGTGCCAGCAGCTTAGGTAACAGGGGTTACGAGCAGTACTTC.

V is TRBV5-6 and J is TRBJ2-7; D not resolved. CDR3 length: 13 amino acids. Germline V CDR1 and CDR2: SGHDT, YYEEEE. V lost 4 bases, J lost 4 bases, and 12 bases lay in between. The DNA of the CDR3 is TGTGCCAGCAGCGTTGCGGTCAGTTACGAGCAGTACTTC. Translating it yields CASSVAVSYEQYF. The variable domain in full, with the rest retrieved from reference TRBV5-6 and TRBJ2-7, is DAGVTQSPTHLIKTRGQQVTLRCSPKSGHDTVSWYQQALGQGPQFIFQYYEEEERQRGNFPDRFSGHQFPNYSSELNVNALLLGDSALYLCASSVAVSYEQYFGPGTRLTVT.

The chain combines TRBV5-1 with TRBJ2-2; D unclear. Trimming removed 5 bases at V and 4 bases at J, with 12 bases between. Germline V lookup: CDR1 SGHRS, CDR2 YFSETQ. The CDR3 covers 14 residues. This CDR3 is CASRNLLGTGELFF. The CDR3, as DNA: TGCGCCAGCAGGAACCTTTTAGGCACCGGGGAGCTGTTTTTT.

The chain employs TRBV4-1 and TRBJ1-5; TRBD1 agrees at 10 bases. This CDR3 comprises 17 residues. Looked up from germline, CDR1 is MGHRA and CDR2 is YSYEKL. J gave up 3 bases and V 5 bases, and 10 bases lay outside the gene matches. The CDR3 sequence: CASSWRTGTGDNQPQHF. CDR3 DNA sequence: TGCGCCAGCAGCTGGCGAACCGGGACAGGGGACAATCAGCCCCAGCATTTT.

The gene calls are TRBV28 and TRBJ1-2; weak D call: TRBD1 (5 bases). The CDR3 totals 15 residues. CDR1 and CDR2 from the germline V gene are MDHEN and SYDVKM. V lost 6 bases, J lost 2 bases, and 16 bases lay in between. The CDR3 region is CASSRRTLGNYGYTF. DNA for the CDR3: TGTGCCAGCAGCCGCCGGACACTCGGAAACTATGGCTACACCTTC.

This chain links TRBV5-1 with TRBJ2-2; 7 bases fit TRBD1. This CDR3 comprises 15 residues. V was clipped by 3 bases and J by 1 base; unmatched bases: 3. Germline-derived CDR1 and CDR2 are SGHRS and YFSETQ. The CDR3 DNA reads TGCGCCAGCAGCTACGACAGGGTGAACACCGGGGAGCTGTTTTTT. As protein: CASSYDRVNTGELFF.

The rearrangement links TRBV29-1 to TRBJ2-1, with TRBD1 matching over 8 bases. V shed 8 bases and J 9 bases; nucleotides not matched to a gene: 9. The CDR3 has 12 amino acids. Germline-derived CDR1 and CDR2 are SQVTM and ANQGSEA. CDR3 sequence reads: CSSVVGTGEQFF. DNA for the CDR3: TGCAGCAGCGTTGTAGGGACAGGTGAGCAGTTCTTC.

The CDR3 DNA sequence: TGTGCCAGCAGCGTGACAGCGGGAGGGGGAACAGATACGCAGTATTTT. Its translation: CASSVTAGGGTDTQYF. The chain carries TRBV7-9 and TRBJ2-3, with 10 bases identical to TRBD2. The CDR3 runs 16 residues. Germline lookup yields CDR1 SEHNR and CDR2 FQNEAQ (reference sequence). V was pared by 5 bases and J by 3 bases, with 8 bases of the junction left unmatched.

This sequence joins TRBV2 and TRBJ1-3; D ambiguous. There are 13 residues in the CDR3. Germline-derived CDR1 and CDR2 are SNHLY and FYNNEI. The V gene lost 5 bases and the J gene lost 1 base, with 6 bases spanning the gap. Here the CDR3 reads CASSPVSGNTIYF. CDR3 nucleotide sequence: TGTGCCAGCAGTCCGGTATCTGGAAACACCATATATTTT.

J is TRBJ2-7 and V is TRBV19; 7 nucleotides line up with TRBD1. The J segment lost 3 bases and the V segment lost 5 bases, leaving 10 bases of the junction unmatched. The germline V gene encodes CDR1 LNHDA and CDR2 SQIVND (reference sequence). This CDR3 is 15 amino acids long. This chain's CDR3 is CASSPRPGQRYEQYF. The CDR3 DNA follows: TGTGCCAGTAGTCCGCGACCGGGACAGCGCTACGAGCAGTACTTC.

CDR3 bases: TGTGCCAGCAGTTACTCGCTTCGGGACAGGGGGCTTGGCTACACCTTC. It specifies CASSYSLRDRGLGYTF. This chain connects TRBV6-6 to TRBJ1-2; 12 nucleotides match TRBD1. Germline CDR1 is MNHNY and CDR2 is SVGAGI (reference sequence). The CDR3 runs 16 residues. V dropped 0 bases and J dropped 7; count of bases not matched to a gene: 6.

The J gene is TRBJ2-7, the V gene TRBV11-1, with 10 positions matching TRBD1. CDR3 size: 14 residues. From germline, CDR1 is SGHAT and CDR2 FQDESV (reference sequence). V shed 3 bases, J shed 6 bases, and the junction held 5 bases outside the gene matches. DNA of the CDR3: TGTGCCAGCAGCTTGGGGACAGGGGTCGCCGAGCAGTACTTC. Encoded protein: CASSLGTGVAEQYF.

The chain uses TRBV9 and TRBJ2-3; D is possibly TRBD2 (5 bases). The CDR3 spans 15 residues. V lost 2 bases to trimming and J lost 5 bases, with 15 bases between them. Germline V lookup: CDR1 SGDLS, CDR2 YYNGEE. The CDR3 DNA is TGTGCCAGCAGCGTGGGGAGTAGCACCGAAGATACGCAGTATTTT. Its translation is CASSVGSSTEDTQYF.

The V gene is TRBV18, the J gene TRBJ2-6; no firm D call. The CDR3 is made up of 17 amino acids. CDR1 is KGHSH and CDR2 is LQKENI in the germline V gene. Trimming shortened V by 3 bases and J by 1 base, and 13 bases separated the two germline ends. CDR3 sequence (DNA): TGTGCCAGCTCACCCGCCACGTCACTTTCTGGGGCCAACGTCCTGACTTTC. Its translation is CASSPATSLSGANVLTF. Looking up the rest from reference TRBV18 and TRBJ2-6 gives the full variable domain: NAGVMQNPRHLVRRRGQEARLRCSPMKGHSHVYWYRQLPEEGLKFMVYLQKENIIDESGMPKERFSAEFPKEGPSILRIQQVVRGDSAAYFCASSPATSLSGANVLTFGAGSRLTVL.